This is a list of T cell receptor beta chains from one sample in a study of radiotherapy plus CTLA-4 blockade in lung cancer. The table came from immunoSEQ multiplex PCR; TCRdb's copy has only in-frame clones and leaves some out. This repertoire shows about 46,000 clones, more than 75% found once; its top ten account for around 8.8%. The source was peripheral blood, collected from a patient treated with radiotherapy plus ipilimumab. The receptors were gathered from a human donor with non-small cell lung cancer who had a complete response to radiotherapy plus ipilimumab. Both conserved end residues are part of each CDR3. D genes are given only for firm matches. Rows may omit the clone size; those that give it use once, few, many or a size class.

abundance: -; j_gene: TRBJ2-5; d_gene: -; v_gene: TRBV29-1; CDR3nt: TGCAGCGTGGGGCGGGGAGAGGAGACCCAGTACTTC; CDR3aa: CSVGRGEETQYF
abundance: -; j_gene: TRBJ1-4; d_gene: -; v_gene: TRBV29-1; CDR3nt: TGCAGCGTTGAAGAGGGGGCTGGAGAAAAACTGTTTTTT; CDR3aa: CSVEEGAGEKLFF
abundance: few; j_gene: TRBJ1-3; d_gene: TRBD1; v_gene: TRBV7-9; CDR3nt: TGTGCCAGCAGCGGTACAGGGGGTGGAAACACCATATATTTT; CDR3aa: CASSGTGGGNTIYF
abundance: -; j_gene: TRBJ2-5; d_gene: TRBD1; v_gene: TRBV7-2; CDR3nt: TGTGCCAGCAGTCCGAGGGGGGACAGGGTTTGGGAGACCCAGTACTTC; CDR3aa: CASSPRGDRVWETQYF
abundance: -; j_gene: TRBJ2-1; d_gene: TRBD2; v_gene: TRBV6-5; CDR3nt: TGTGCCAGCAGTTACTCGAGGGACTACATCTACAATGAGCAGTTCTTC; CDR3aa: CASSYSRDYIYNEQFF
abundance: -; j_gene: TRBJ1-1; d_gene: -; v_gene: TRBV6-5; CDR3nt: TGTGCCAGCAGTTACTCGCGGGGGATCACTGAAGCTTTCTTT; CDR3aa: CASSYSRGITEAFF
abundance: -; j_gene: TRBJ2-5; d_gene: TRBD2; v_gene: TRBV5-4; CDR3nt: TGTGCCAGCAGCTGGGGGACTAGCGGGAGGGTTAGCCAAGAGACCCAGTACTTC; CDR3aa: CASSWGTSGRVSQETQYF
abundance: once; j_gene: TRBJ1-5; d_gene: -; v_gene: TRBV6-1; CDR3nt: TGTGCCAGCAGAACCCAGGGGTCGCAGCCCCAGCATTTT; CDR3aa: CASRTQGSQPQHF
abundance: -; j_gene: TRBJ1-2; d_gene: -; v_gene: TRBV14; CDR3nt: TGTGCCAGCAGCCAAGTGCAGGCAGGTGGCTACACCTTC; CDR3aa: CASSQVQAGGYTF
abundance: -; j_gene: TRBJ2-2; d_gene: -; v_gene: TRBV11-3; CDR3nt: TGTGCCAGCAGCTTAGAGGCAGGGCGGACCGGGGAGCTGTTTTTT; CDR3aa: CASSLEAGRTGELFF
abundance: -; j_gene: TRBJ1-2; d_gene: -; v_gene: TRBV5-4; CDR3nt: TGTGCCAGCAGCCTAACCACAGGGATTTATGGCTACACCTTC; CDR3aa: CASSLTTGIYGYTF
abundance: -; j_gene: TRBJ2-5; d_gene: TRBD2; v_gene: TRBV7-2; CDR3nt: TGTGCCAGCAGCTTAACCCCGGGGAGGGTGGAGACCCAGTACTTC; CDR3aa: CASSLTPGRVETQYF
abundance: -; j_gene: TRBJ2-5; d_gene: TRBD2; v_gene: TRBV4-3; CDR3nt: TGCGCCAGCAGCCAAGGGGGGGGACTAGCGGGAATAGGCCAAGAGACCCAGTACTTC; CDR3aa: CASSQGGGLAGIGQETQYF
abundance: -; j_gene: TRBJ2-7; d_gene: TRBD1; v_gene: TRBV10-3; CDR3nt: TGTGCCATCAGTGTGGGACAGCTACTCTACGAGCAGTACTTC; CDR3aa: CAISVGQLLYEQYF
abundance: -; j_gene: TRBJ2-3; d_gene: TRBD1; v_gene: TRBV30; CDR3nt: TGTGCCTGGAGTGGACAGGGGGCGTTAAGAGATACGCAGTATTTT; CDR3aa: CAWSGQGALRDTQYF
abundance: once; j_gene: TRBJ2-1; d_gene: -; v_gene: TRBV27; CDR3nt: TGTGCCAGCAGTTTTGGTAGTCCCAATGAGCAGTTCTTC; CDR3aa: CASSFGSPNEQFF
abundance: -; j_gene: TRBJ1-2; d_gene: -; v_gene: TRBV11-3; CDR3nt: TGTGCCAGCAGCTTAGGGGGCCTTCTAGGCCGCCGTGAGAATGGCTACACCTTC; CDR3aa: CASSLGGLLGRRENGYTF
abundance: -; j_gene: TRBJ2-2; d_gene: TRBD1; v_gene: TRBV27; CDR3nt: TGTGCCAGCAGTCCACTGGGACAGGGGAAGAACGGGGAGCTGTTTTTT; CDR3aa: CASSPLGQGKNGELFF
abundance: -; j_gene: TRBJ1-6; d_gene: -; v_gene: TRBV14; CDR3nt: TGTGCCAGCAGCCTCCTGAGTAATAATTCACCCCTCCACTTT; CDR3aa: CASSLLSNNSPLHF
abundance: -; j_gene: TRBJ2-1; d_gene: TRBD2; v_gene: TRBV5-1; CDR3nt: TGCGCCAGCAGCTTGGACCGACTAGCGGGAGTCGATGAGCAGTTCTTC; CDR3aa: CASSLDRLAGVDEQFF
abundance: few; j_gene: TRBJ1-1; d_gene: TRBD1; v_gene: TRBV7-2; CDR3nt: TGTGCCAGCAGCTTAGATCGGGACAGCTATGAGAACACTGAAGCTTTCTTT; CDR3aa: CASSLDRDSYENTEAFF
abundance: -; j_gene: TRBJ1-6; d_gene: -; v_gene: TRBV2; CDR3nt: TGTGCCACGCGGGAGGGTGAAATATCACCCCTCCACTTT; CDR3aa: CATREGEISPLHF
abundance: -; j_gene: TRBJ2-2; d_gene: -; v_gene: TRBV7-6; CDR3nt: TGTGCCAGCAGCCCAGATTGGTCCGGGGAGCTGTTTTTT; CDR3aa: CASSPDWSGELFF
abundance: -; j_gene: TRBJ2-7; d_gene: TRBD2; v_gene: TRBV19; CDR3nt: TGTGCCAGTAGTAAGGTCTCGCGGGGGGCTAACTACGAGCAGTACTTC; CDR3aa: CASSKVSRGANYEQYF
abundance: once; j_gene: TRBJ1-5; d_gene: TRBD1; v_gene: TRBV6-9; CDR3nt: TGTGCCAGCCAGGACAGGGAGAGCAATCAGCCCCAGCATTTT; CDR3aa: CASQDRESNQPQHF
abundance: -; j_gene: TRBJ2-7; d_gene: -; v_gene: TRBV4-2; CDR3nt: TGTGCCAGCAGCCAAGATCTTGGACAGCCCTACGAGCAGTACTTC; CDR3aa: CASSQDLGQPYEQYF
abundance: -; j_gene: TRBJ2-1; d_gene: -; v_gene: TRBV29-1; CDR3nt: TGCAGCACAGGACACAGCTCCTACAATGAGCAGTTCTTC; CDR3aa: CSTGHSSYNEQFF
abundance: -; j_gene: TRBJ1-5; d_gene: -; v_gene: TRBV7-8; CDR3nt: TGTGCCAGCAGCTCCGCCGACTGGAACCAGCCCCAGCATTTT; CDR3aa: CASSSADWNQPQHF
abundance: -; j_gene: TRBJ2-7; d_gene: TRBD1; v_gene: TRBV5-1; CDR3nt: TGCGCCAGCAGCACCGGACAGGTATACGACGAGCAGTACTTC; CDR3aa: CASSTGQVYDEQYF
abundance: -; j_gene: TRBJ2-5; d_gene: -; v_gene: TRBV19; CDR3nt: TGTGCCAGTAGTATTGGGGCCCTAGAAGAGACCCAGTACTTC; CDR3aa: CASSIGALEETQYF
abundance: -; j_gene: TRBJ2-5; d_gene: TRBD2; v_gene: TRBV7-6; CDR3nt: TGTGCCAGCAGCTTAGGGGCTAGCGGGACATACCAAGAGACCCAGTACTTC; CDR3aa: CASSLGASGTYQETQYF
abundance: -; j_gene: TRBJ1-3; d_gene: TRBD1; v_gene: TRBV5-6; CDR3nt: TGTGCCAGCAGCAGACAGGGGAAGGTTGGAAACACCATATATTTT; CDR3aa: CASSRQGKVGNTIYF
abundance: -; j_gene: TRBJ2-5; d_gene: -; v_gene: TRBV19; CDR3nt: TGTGCCAGTAGTAAAGACAGGTGGGAGACCCAGTACTTC; CDR3aa: CASSKDRWETQYF
abundance: -; j_gene: TRBJ1-5; d_gene: TRBD1; v_gene: TRBV7-2; CDR3nt: TGTGCCAGCAGCTCACAGGGGGCCGACAATCAGCCCCAGCATTTT; CDR3aa: CASSSQGADNQPQHF
abundance: -; j_gene: TRBJ1-6; d_gene: -; v_gene: TRBV7-2; CDR3nt: TGTGCCAGCGGAGGGTACTATAATTCACCCCTCCACTTT; CDR3aa: CASGGYYNSPLHF
abundance: few; j_gene: TRBJ2-2; d_gene: TRBD2; v_gene: TRBV19; CDR3nt: TGTGCCAGTAACCCTAGCGGGACGGACGGGGAGCTGTTTTTT; CDR3aa: CASNPSGTDGELFF
abundance: -; j_gene: TRBJ2-7; d_gene: -; v_gene: TRBV29-1; CDR3nt: TGCAGCGTTGTTGTCCCTTCGACAGTTGTGCCCTCCTACGAGCAGTACTTC; CDR3aa: CSVVVPSTVVPSYEQYF
abundance: -; j_gene: TRBJ1-6; d_gene: TRBD1; v_gene: TRBV5-4; CDR3nt: TGTGCCAGCAGCTTGGACAGGGGGCCCCTCCACTTT; CDR3aa: CASSLDRGPLHF
abundance: -; j_gene: TRBJ1-5; d_gene: -; v_gene: TRBV29-1; CDR3nt: TGCAGCGTGGCCCTTGACCGACACGGCAATCAGCCCCAGCATTTT; CDR3aa: CSVALDRHGNQPQHF
abundance: -; j_gene: TRBJ1-1; d_gene: -; v_gene: TRBV6-5; CDR3nt: TGTGCCAGCAGTGGAGAACAGGGAGCTGAAGCTTTCTTT; CDR3aa: CASSGEQGAEAFF
abundance: -; j_gene: TRBJ2-3; d_gene: TRBD2; v_gene: TRBV5-1; CDR3nt: TGCGCCAGCAGCATTGGATGGCTAGCGGGAACAGATACGCAGTATTTT; CDR3aa: CASSIGWLAGTDTQYF
abundance: -; j_gene: TRBJ1-1; d_gene: TRBD1; v_gene: TRBV4-1; CDR3nt: TGCGCCAGCAGCCAAGGGGGATTCCGGACAGGTGACACTGAAGCTTTCTTT; CDR3aa: CASSQGGFRTGDTEAFF
abundance: few; j_gene: TRBJ1-1; d_gene: TRBD1; v_gene: TRBV7-9; CDR3nt: TGTGCCAGCAGCTCTCGGACAGGGGAGACTGAAGCTTTCTTT; CDR3aa: CASSSRTGETEAFF
abundance: -; j_gene: TRBJ1-3; d_gene: TRBD1; v_gene: TRBV5-1; CDR3nt: TGCGCCAGCAGCTTGGGACAGGGGCCCAGAAACACCATATATTTT; CDR3aa: CASSLGQGPRNTIYF
abundance: -; j_gene: TRBJ2-1; d_gene: TRBD2; v_gene: TRBV7-6; CDR3nt: TGTGCCAGCAGCGAGACTAGCCGGAGCTCCTACAATGAGCAGTTCTTC; CDR3aa: CASSETSRSSYNEQFF